The following is a T cell receptor beta chain sequence with its context. The record originates from a study of shared clonotypes between healthy human individuals. Study-wide background: CD4 naive and memory got three plates each, CD8 naive two, CD8 memory one.

Using immunoSEQ multiplex PCR, the repertoire was profiled, and TCRdb retains in-frame clones only, with some absent. The sample has under 2,500,000 clones; nearly 97% are singletons. The V gene's germline CDR1 is SGHRS and CDR2 YFSETQ. The CDR3 extends over 15 amino acids. The V end lost 3 bases, the J end lost 6 bases, and 18 bases lay between the germline ends. The V gene is TRBV5-1, the J gene TRBJ1-1, with D possibly TRBD1 on 6 matching bases. This TCR came from a man between 18 and 29 years old in good health. The sequenced material came from naive CD4+ T cells sorted from blood. Subset in this sample: CD45RA+ positively selected. CDR3 in amino acids: CASSWQQGLTAEAFF. In DNA form, the CDR3 reads TGCGCCAGCAGCTGGCAACAGGGCCTTACCGCTGAAGCTTTCTTT.